A single sample is the source of the 10 T cell receptor beta chains below, sequenced in a study of cytomegalovirus exposure and HLA in healthy donors. Profiled with immunoSEQ multiplex PCR; TCRdb holds only in-frame clones, not every one. This sample has around 130,000 clones, with roughly nine tenths found just once. Material for sequencing was PBMCs. The receptors derive from a man aged 25-40 years in good health and CMV-seronegative.

This clone was seen once. The chain uses TRBV2 and TRBJ1-4; 8 nucleotides align to TRBD1. The CDR3 loop spans 13 amino acids. Germline V lookup: CDR1 SNHLY, CDR2 FYNNEI. With 7 bases clipped from V and 8 bases from J, the junction kept 6 bases outside the gene matches. This CDR3 reads CASKTGEEEKLFF. CDR3 in DNA: TGTGCCAGCAAGACAGGGGAGGAGGAAAAACTGTTTTTT.

This chain links TRBV11-1 with TRBJ2-7; 10 bases align to TRBD1. V dropped 5 bases and J dropped 3; count of bases not matched to a gene: 4. This CDR3 is 14 amino acids long. Germline V gene sequence: CDR1 SGHAT, CDR2 FQDESV (reference sequence). The CDR3 reads CASSPRDRGYEQYF. CDR3 sequence (DNA): TGTGCCAGCAGCCCCCGGGACAGGGGCTACGAGCAGTACTTC.

The rearrangement joins TRBV6-5 to TRBJ2-7, with D possibly TRBD1 on 6 matching bases. The germline V gene encodes CDR1 MNHEY and CDR2 SVGAGI. CDR3 size: 14 residues. The V end lost 0 bases, the J end lost 1 base, and 7 bases lay between the germline ends. The CDR3 nucleotides are TGTGCCAGCAGTTACTCACAGGGTTCCTACGAGCAGTACTTC. Its translation is CASSYSQGSYEQYF.

In DNA, the CDR3 is TGCGCCAGCAGCCTCCTCGAGCGGGGGGACTACGAGCAGTACTTC. Protein product: CASSLLERGDYEQYF. The chain recombines TRBV5-1 with TRBJ2-7; 9 bases line up with TRBD2. V was clipped by 4 bases and J by 3 bases; unmatched bases: 8. Germline V gene data show CDR1 as SGHRS and CDR2 as YFSETQ. The length of the CDR3 is 15 residues.

The CDR3 loop is CASIPKVAGGPVDTQYF. DNA for the CDR3: TGTGCCAGCATCCCAAAGGTAGCGGGGGGGCCGGTAGATACGCAGTATTTT. The chain has TRBV27 and TRBJ2-3, with 11 bases identical to TRBD2. V gave up 7 bases and J gave up 5 bases; unmatched junction bases: 14. This CDR3 has 17 amino acids. CDR1 is MNHEY and CDR2 is SMNVEV in the germline V gene (reference sequence).

The V gene is TRBV9, the J gene TRBJ1-4, with 9 bases matching TRBD1. This CDR3 is 16 amino acids long. V shed 4 bases and J 4 bases; nucleotides not matched to a gene: 8. Germline lookup yields CDR1 SGDLS and CDR2 YYNGEE. The CDR3 region is CASSPGDRAFNEKLFF. The CDR3 DNA reads as TGTGCCAGCAGCCCGGGGGACAGGGCTTTTAATGAAAAACTGTTTTTT.

The rearrangement uses TRBV19 and TRBJ2-7, with D possibly matching TRBD2 (5 bases). V was pared by 7 bases and J by 4 bases, with 8 bases between. This CDR3 spans 11 amino acids. CDR1 is LNHDA and CDR2 is SQIVND in the germline V gene (reference sequence). In nucleotides, the CDR3 is TGTGCCAGTAATGGAGGATACGAGCAGTACTTC. Residues: CASNGGYEQYF.

This clone was recorded only once. The chain recombines TRBV7-3 with TRBJ2-1; 7 bases agree with TRBD2. V trimming: 5 bases; J trimming: 0 bases; junction bases outside the gene matches: 4. This CDR3 contains 15 residues. Germline lookup yields CDR1 SGHTA and CDR2 FQGTGA. The CDR3 reads CASSRGGGSYNEQFF. The CDR3 DNA reads as TGTGCCAGCAGCCGCGGGGGAGGCTCCTACAATGAGCAGTTCTTC.

The CDR3 DNA is TGTGCTAGTGGTTTGGCCGCACTTGAAGCGGATCAGCCCCAGCATTTT. The encoded protein is CASGLAALEADQPQHF. The gene calls are TRBV12-5 and TRBJ1-5; D uncertain. The CDR3 extends over 16 amino acids. Germline-derived CDR1 and CDR2 are LGHNT and FRNRAP. Trimming left V 1 base short and J 5 bases short, with 15 bases between.

The chain employs TRBV9 and TRBJ2-7; 9 bases are a match to TRBD1. The CDR3 loop spans 15 amino acids. Germline V CDR1 and CDR2: SGDLS, YYNGEE. Trimming at V came to 1 base and at J to 2 bases, leaving 4 bases not matched to a gene. Here the CDR3 reads CASSVSTGGAYEQYF. The CDR3, as DNA: TGTGCCAGCAGCGTATCGACAGGGGGTGCCTACGAGCAGTACTTC.